This paragraph reports one T cell receptor beta chain. Its recognized antigen is unknown. No much larger clone exists at a distance of one base, and base qualities are not known. The CDR3 goes from the cysteine to the phenylalanine over 13 residues. Only the CDR3 DNA is retained, 39 bases long and in frame from the first base. V is shortened by 4 bases, J by 3 bases, and the region joining them spans 12 bases. The germline V gene yields SQVTM for CDR1 and ANQGSEA for CDR2. Receptor libraries were prepared by the immunoSEQ multiplex PCR assay. Each sample had 90,000 to 100,000 TCR templates assayed by the deep sequencing platform. Genomic DNA extracted from sorted T cells was used for TCRbeta CDR3 sequencing. The original pipeline was this. The R programming language was used for clonal analysis of the TCRbeta CDR3 data. Comparing unstimulated samples against CFSE-low samples taken after the reaction was how alloreactive CD4+ and CD8+ clones were defined. Alloreactive CD4+ clones were assigned to regulatory or non-regulatory origin by matching sequences to sorted unstimulated Treg and non-Treg repertoires. This is the immuneACCESS table as TCRdb keeps it, with only in-frame sequences that have V and J called. A part of the clones is gone; compared with another copy, unresolved V genes explain less than half, and the rest is unexplained. V, J and clone size derive from that table, while D and trimming were established from the DNA sequence. The table for this sample lists approximately 75,000 clones; around 93% of them were counted only once. 4.5% to 5% of the sample lies in the top ten.

The record originates from a study of siplizumab effects on memory and regulatory T cells (dated by TCRdb to the late 2010s). Some background on the complete study: The study looked at the effect of siplizumab, an anti-CD2 antibody, on alloreactive T-cell subsets in allogeneic mixed lymphocyte reactions made from human PBMCs. Overall study results and their limits: For roughly 75-95% of proliferating CD4+ or CD8+ clones, no naive or memory phenotype could be assigned. Siplizumab significantly lowered the cumulative frequency of alloreactive sequences that could be traced to unstimulated CD4+ memory T cells. Whether proliferating Tregs from siplizumab cultures actually had suppressive function was not functionally confirmed. Greater diversity appeared to be present in unstimulated naive T cells than in memory T cells, and a substantial contribution to the alloresponse seemed to be made by naive cells. Because sequences at frequencies below about 10^-5 were poorly captured, only a minor fraction of alloreactive clones could be mapped back to unstimulated subsets. In reactions with siplizumab, an average of approximately 70% of mappable alloreactive CD4+ clones were Treg-derived, compared with roughly 30% in control reactions.

Sorted unstimulated T cells and proliferating T cells recovered from mixed lymphocyte reactions were subjected to TCRbeta CDR3 sequencing. Fresh whole blood from about ten HLA-typed healthy donors served as the source for isolating PBMCs. The chain uses TRBV29-1 and TRBJ1-2; a tentative D call is TRBD1 (5 bases match). Sequencing was performed on CD8+ T cells sorted from blood. This sequence was found in a human donor in good health. The nucleotides read TGCAGCGTTGGGGTACAGGAGTACTATGGCTACACCTTC. Its protein is CSVGVQEYYGYTF.